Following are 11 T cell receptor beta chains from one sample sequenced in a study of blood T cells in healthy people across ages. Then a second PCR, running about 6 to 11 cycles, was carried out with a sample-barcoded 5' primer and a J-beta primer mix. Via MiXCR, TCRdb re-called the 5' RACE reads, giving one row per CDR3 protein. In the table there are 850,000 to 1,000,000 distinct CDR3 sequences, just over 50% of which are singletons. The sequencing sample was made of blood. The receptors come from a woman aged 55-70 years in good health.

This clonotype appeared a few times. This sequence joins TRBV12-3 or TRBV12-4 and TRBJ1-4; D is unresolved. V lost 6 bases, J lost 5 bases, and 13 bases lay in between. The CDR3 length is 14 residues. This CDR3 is CASSPVGSNEKLFF. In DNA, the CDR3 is TGTGCCAGCAGCCCGGTTGGCTCGAATGAAAAACTGTTTTTT.

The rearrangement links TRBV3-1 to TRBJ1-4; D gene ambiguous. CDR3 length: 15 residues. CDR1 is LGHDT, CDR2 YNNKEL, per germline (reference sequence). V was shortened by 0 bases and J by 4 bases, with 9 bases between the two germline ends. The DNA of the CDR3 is TGTGCCAGCAGCCAAGAGTCCGGAAGTAATGAAAAACTGTTTTTT. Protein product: CASSQESGSNEKLFF.

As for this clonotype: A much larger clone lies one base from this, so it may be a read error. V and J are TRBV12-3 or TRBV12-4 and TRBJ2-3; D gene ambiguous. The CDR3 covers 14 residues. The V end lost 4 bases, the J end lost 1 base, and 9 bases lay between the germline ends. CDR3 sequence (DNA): TGTGCCAGCAGTTACACGCAGGGCACAGATACGCAGTATTTT. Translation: CASSYTQGTDTQYF.

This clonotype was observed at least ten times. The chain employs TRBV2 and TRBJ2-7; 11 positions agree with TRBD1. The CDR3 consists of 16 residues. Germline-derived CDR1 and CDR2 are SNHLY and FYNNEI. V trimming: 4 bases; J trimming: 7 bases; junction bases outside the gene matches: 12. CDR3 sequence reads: CASSVISWTGGGEQYF. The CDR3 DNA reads TGTGCCAGCAGTGTAATTTCGTGGACAGGGGGCGGGGAGCAGTACTTC.

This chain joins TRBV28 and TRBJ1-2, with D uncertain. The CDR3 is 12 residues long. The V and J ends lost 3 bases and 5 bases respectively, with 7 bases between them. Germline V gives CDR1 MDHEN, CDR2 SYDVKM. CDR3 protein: CASSFGPYGYTF. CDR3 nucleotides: TGTGCCAGCAGTTTCGGTCCATATGGCTACACCTTC.

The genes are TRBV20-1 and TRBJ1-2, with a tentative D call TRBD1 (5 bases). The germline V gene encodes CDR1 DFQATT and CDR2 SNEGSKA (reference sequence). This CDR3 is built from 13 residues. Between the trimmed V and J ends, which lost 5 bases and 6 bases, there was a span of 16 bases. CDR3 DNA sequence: TGCAGTGCTTGGACCGGGACCGGCGATGGCTACACCTTC. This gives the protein CSAWTGTGDGYTF.

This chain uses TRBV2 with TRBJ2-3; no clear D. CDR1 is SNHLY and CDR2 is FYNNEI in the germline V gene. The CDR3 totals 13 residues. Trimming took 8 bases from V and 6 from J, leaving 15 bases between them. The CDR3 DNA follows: TGTGCCAGCCGAGGCACACAAGCGGATACGCAGTATTTT. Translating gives CASRGTQADTQYF. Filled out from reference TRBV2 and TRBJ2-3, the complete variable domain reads EPEVTQTPSHQVTQMGQEVILRCVPISNHLYFYWYRQILGQKVEFLVSFYNNEISEKSEIFDDQFSVERPDGSNFTLKIRSTKLEDSAMYFCASRGTQADTQYFGPGTRLTVL.

CDR3 residues: CASSRLAGGLGELFF. The CDR3 DNA reads as TGTGCCAGCAGCAGACTAGCGGGAGGTCTCGGGGAGCTGTTTTTT. The chain joins TRBV7-2 to TRBJ2-2, with 13 positions matching TRBD2. Germline-derived CDR1 and CDR2 are SGHTA and FQGNSA. V lost 5 bases to trimming and J lost 7 bases; unmatched junction nucleotides: 4. This CDR3 spans 15 amino acids.

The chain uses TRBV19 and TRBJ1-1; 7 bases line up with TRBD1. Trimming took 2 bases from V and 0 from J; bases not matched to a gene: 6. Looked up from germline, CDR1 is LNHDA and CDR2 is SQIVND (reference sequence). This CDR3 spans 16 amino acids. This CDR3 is CASSIRQGEVNTEAFF. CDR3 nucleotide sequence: TGTGCCAGTAGTATAAGACAGGGTGAAGTGAACACTGAAGCTTTCTTT.

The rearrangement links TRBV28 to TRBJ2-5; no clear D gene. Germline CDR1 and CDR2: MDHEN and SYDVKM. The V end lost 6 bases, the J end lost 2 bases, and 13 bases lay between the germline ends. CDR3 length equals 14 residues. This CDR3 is CASSLTPPQETQYF. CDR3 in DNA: TGTGCCAGCAGCCTTACACCTCCTCAAGAGACCCAGTACTTC.

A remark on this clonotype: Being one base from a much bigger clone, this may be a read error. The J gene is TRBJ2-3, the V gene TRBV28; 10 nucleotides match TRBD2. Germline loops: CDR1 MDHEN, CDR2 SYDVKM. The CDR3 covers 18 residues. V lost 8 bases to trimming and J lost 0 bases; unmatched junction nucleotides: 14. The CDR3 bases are TGTGCCAGCTGTTCAACCGGGACTAGCGATCTCAGCACAGATACGCAGTATTTT. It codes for CASCSTGTSDLSTDTQYF.